These T cell receptor beta chains were read from a single sample in a study of blood T cell repertoires in COVID-19. TCRdb's table, derived via immunoSEQ multiplex PCR, lists solely in-frame clones and lacks some. The sample has 200,000 to 250,000 clones; around four fifths are singletons. Specimen: PBMCs or T cells enriched from blood (not recorded which). The source is a man aged 35-49 years who had recovered from COVID-19. The CDR3 runs from the conserved cysteine through the conserved F or W. A D gene is named only where the DNA matches it firmly.

d_gene,v_gene,j_gene,CDR3aa
TRBD1,TRBV15,TRBJ1-1,CATSRRGGGGTEAFF
NA,TRBV2,TRBJ1-1,CASGRGKNTEAFF
TRBD2,TRBV30,TRBJ2-5,CAWTEDLAGVETQYF
TRBD1,TRBV6-5,TRBJ1-5,CASSRTGFADQPQHF
NA,TRBV5-5,TRBJ2-1,CASSLVGAGGEQFF
NA,TRBV30,TRBJ2-5,CAWNTRETQYF
NA,TRBV9,TRBJ2-1,CASSARAFLNEQFF
TRBD2,TRBV5-1,TRBJ2-1,CASSLGLAGGPSSYNEQFF
TRBD2,TRBV12-5,TRBJ2-1,CASGLGPSGSLNEQFF
NA,TRBV28,TRBJ1-1,CASSKPRVVGLAFF
TRBD1,TRBV12-5,TRBJ1-4,CASGFMIGTGRNEKLFF
NA,TRBV29-1,TRBJ1-2,CSVGTSGRYGYTF
NA,TRBV5-6,TRBJ1-2,CASSLDNNYGYTF
TRBD1,TRBV6-5,TRBJ1-5,CASRTGGNQPQHF
NA,TRBV5-1,TRBJ1-4,CASSLGGVSEKLFF
TRBD2,TRBV24-1,TRBJ2-1,CATSDPTSGRVYEQFF
NA,TRBV7-3,TRBJ1-5,CASSFAPGQPQHF
NA,TRBV5-1,TRBJ1-1,CASSFDRLGTEAFF
NA,TRBV5-6,TRBJ1-2,CASIKNGGHDYGYTF
NA,TRBV29-1,TRBJ2-2,CSARLGRHRNSGELFF
TRBD1,TRBV19,TRBJ1-2,CASSEPGQGAVNYGYTF
TRBD2,TRBV15,TRBJ2-1,CATSRGLAGGEQFF
NA,TRBV18,TRBJ1-1,CASSSLSLAGANTEAFF